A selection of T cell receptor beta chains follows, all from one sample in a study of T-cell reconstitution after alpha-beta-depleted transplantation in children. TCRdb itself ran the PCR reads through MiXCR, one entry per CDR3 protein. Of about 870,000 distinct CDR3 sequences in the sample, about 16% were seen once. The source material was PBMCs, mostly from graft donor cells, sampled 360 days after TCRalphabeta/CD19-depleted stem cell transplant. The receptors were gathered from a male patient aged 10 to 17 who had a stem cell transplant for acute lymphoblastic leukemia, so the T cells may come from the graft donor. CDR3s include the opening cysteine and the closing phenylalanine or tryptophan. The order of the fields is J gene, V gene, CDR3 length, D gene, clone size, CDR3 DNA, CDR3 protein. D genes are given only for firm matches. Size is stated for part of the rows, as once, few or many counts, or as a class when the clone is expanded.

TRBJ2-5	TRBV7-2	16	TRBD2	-	TGTGCCAGCAGCTTCCCTGGGACTAGCGGGAGAGAGACCCAGTACTTC	CASSFPGTSGRETQYF
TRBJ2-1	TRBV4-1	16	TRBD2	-	TGCGCCAGCAGCCAAGCGGGGACTAGCTCCTACAATGAGCAGTTCTTC	CASSQAGTSSYNEQFF
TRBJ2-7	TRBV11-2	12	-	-	TGTGCCAGCAGTAGCCTTCGGAGGGATGTGTACTTC	CASSSLRRDVYF
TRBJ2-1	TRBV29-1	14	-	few	TGCAGCGTTGTGCCCCGCCTAAATTACAATGAGCAGTTCTTC	CSVVPRLNYNEQFF
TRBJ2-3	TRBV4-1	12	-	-	TGCGCCAGCACGTCTTACACAGATACGCAGTATTTT	CASTSYTDTQYF
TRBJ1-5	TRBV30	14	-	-	TGTGCCTGGAGTGCCGGCTTAGTGGGTCAGCCCCAGCATTTT	CAWSAGLVGQPQHF
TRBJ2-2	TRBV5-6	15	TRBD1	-	TGTGCCAGCAGCTCCGGGACAGGGGGTGCCGGGGAGCTGTTTTTT	CASSSGTGGAGELFF
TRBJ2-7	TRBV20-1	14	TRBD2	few	TGCAGTGCTCACCCCGGGACTAGTTCATACGAGCAGTACTTC	CSAHPGTSSYEQYF
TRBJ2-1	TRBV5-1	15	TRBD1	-	TGCGCCAGCAGCTTGCGACAGGGGAGTGACAATGAGCAGTTCTTC	CASSLRQGSDNEQFF
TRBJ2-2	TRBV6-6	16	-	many	TGTGCCAGCCTCTCCCCCAAGACAGGTGACACCGGGGAGCTGTTTTTT	CASLSPKTGDTGELFF